The entry below describes one T cell receptor beta chain. The antigen remains undetermined. This record comes from a study of beta chain features in type 1 diabetes. Across the whole study: Patients were similar to healthy donors in age and gender (as well as in cell yields). General observations from the study: The naive, central memory and Treg TCRB repertoires of patients appeared to be more similar to one another than those of healthy donors. The study found moderately but significantly shorter TCRB CDR3s in all four CD4+ subsets of Type 1 diabetes patients.

What was sequenced were expressed TCRB transcripts, since all of the isolated RNA had been reverse transcribed. Here immunoSEQ multiplex PCR was the method, and the copy in TCRdb shows in-frame clones only, minus some. The table shows 500,000 to 650,000 clones, with roughly 12% occurring only once. The germline V gene encodes CDR1 SEHNR and CDR2 FQNEAQ (reference sequence). The CDR3 runs to 15 residues. The V and J ends lost 5 bases and 4 bases, in that order; junction bases with no gene match: 10. Naive, central memory, regulatory and stem cell-like memory cells within the CD4+ compartment were sorted using CD45RO/CCR7/CD25/CD127/CD95/CD27.

The TCR originated in a man aged 25 to 40 with type 1 diabetes. Material: naive CD4+ T cells from blood. The gene calls are TRBV7-9 and TRBJ1-2, with 7 bases matching TRBD1. The CDR3 region is CASSQRSTGSYGYTF. The CDR3 coding sequence is TGTGCCAGCAGCCAGCGATCGACAGGGAGCTATGGCTACACCTTC.